This record concerns one T cell receptor beta chain sequence. A much larger clone lies a single base off, so this may be a read error. CDR3 length equals 15 residues. Germline V gene lookup returns CDR1 SNHLY and CDR2 FYNNEI. Losses at the gene ends were 6 bases for V and 4 bases for J; bases not matched to a gene: 9. The data were taken from a study of blood T cells in healthy people across ages. Across the study: Every two T cells gave about one barcoded beta molecule via template switching.

Then a second PCR, running roughly 6 to 12 cycles, was carried out with a sample-barcoded 5' primer and a J-beta primer mix. MiXCR was run by TCRdb on the 5' RACE reads, yielding one entry per CDR3 protein. The sample includes just under 900,000 distinct CDR3 sequences, more than 25% of them seen just once. The genes are TRBV2 and TRBJ1-2, with 9 bases lining up with TRBD1. The TCR comes from a woman older than 75 in good health. Sequenced sample: blood. The CDR3 DNA follows: TGTGCCAGCAGGCCGGAACAGGGGGCTAGCTATGGCTACACCTTC. This translates into CASRPEQGASYGYTF. Using reference TRBV2 and TRBJ1-2 for the parts outside the CDR3, the full variable domain is EPEVTQTPSHQVTQMGQEVILRCVPISNHLYFYWYRQILGQKVEFLVSFYNNEISEKSEIFDDQFSVERPDGSNFTLKIRSTKLEDSAMYFCASRPEQGASYGYTFGSGTRLTVV.